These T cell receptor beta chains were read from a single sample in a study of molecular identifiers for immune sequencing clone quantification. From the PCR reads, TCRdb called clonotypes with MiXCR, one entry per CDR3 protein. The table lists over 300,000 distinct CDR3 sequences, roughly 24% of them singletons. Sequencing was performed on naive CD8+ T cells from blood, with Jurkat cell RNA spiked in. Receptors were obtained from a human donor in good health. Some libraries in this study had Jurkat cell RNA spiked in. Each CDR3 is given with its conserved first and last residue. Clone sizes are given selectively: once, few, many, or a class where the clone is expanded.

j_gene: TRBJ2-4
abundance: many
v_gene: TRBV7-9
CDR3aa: CASSSVAVRNIQYF

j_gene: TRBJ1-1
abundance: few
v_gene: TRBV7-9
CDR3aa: CASSQVPGAISNTEAFF

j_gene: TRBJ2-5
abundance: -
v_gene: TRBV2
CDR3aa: CASSGTSGGQATQYF

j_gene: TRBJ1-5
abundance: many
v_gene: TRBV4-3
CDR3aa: CASSQEVSGLGPQHF

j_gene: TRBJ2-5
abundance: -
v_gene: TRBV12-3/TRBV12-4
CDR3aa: CASSFSANTQETQYF

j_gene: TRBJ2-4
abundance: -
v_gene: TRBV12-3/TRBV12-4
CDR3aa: CASSLARGTTAKNIQYF

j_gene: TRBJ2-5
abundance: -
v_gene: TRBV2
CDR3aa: CASRGTSGAETQYF

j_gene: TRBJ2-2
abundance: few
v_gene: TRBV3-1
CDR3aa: CASSQVRRGSLAGELFF

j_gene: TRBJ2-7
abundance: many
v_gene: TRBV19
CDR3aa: CASSIGSGNYEQYF

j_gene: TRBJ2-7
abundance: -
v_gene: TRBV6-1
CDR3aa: CASLQGAGYEQYF

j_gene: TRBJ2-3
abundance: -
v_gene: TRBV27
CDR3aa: CASSRTGESTDTQYF

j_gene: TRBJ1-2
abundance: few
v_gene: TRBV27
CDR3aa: CASSRDSNYGYTF

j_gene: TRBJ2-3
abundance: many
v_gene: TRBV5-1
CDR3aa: CASSLFSTPNTDTQYF

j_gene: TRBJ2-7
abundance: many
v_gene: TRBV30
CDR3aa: CAWSGLAGNNEQYF

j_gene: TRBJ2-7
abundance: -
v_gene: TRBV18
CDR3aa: CASSPPSYPTYEQYF

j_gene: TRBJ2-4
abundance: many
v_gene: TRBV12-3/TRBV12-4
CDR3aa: CASVGGALKNIQYF

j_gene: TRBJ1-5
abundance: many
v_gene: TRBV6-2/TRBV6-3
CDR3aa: CASTGFSNQPQHF

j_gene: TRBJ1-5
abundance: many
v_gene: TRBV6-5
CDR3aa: CASSSAVSNQPQHF

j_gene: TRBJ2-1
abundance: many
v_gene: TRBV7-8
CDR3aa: CASSLILSEQFF

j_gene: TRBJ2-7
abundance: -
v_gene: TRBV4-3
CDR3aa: CASSQESGPFEQYF

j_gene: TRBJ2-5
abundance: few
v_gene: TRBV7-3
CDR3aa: CASSLTGLADNKYF

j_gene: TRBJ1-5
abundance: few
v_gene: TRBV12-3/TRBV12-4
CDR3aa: CASSLGGPQHF

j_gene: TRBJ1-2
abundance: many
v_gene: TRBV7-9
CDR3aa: CASSLLTGSEGNDGYTF

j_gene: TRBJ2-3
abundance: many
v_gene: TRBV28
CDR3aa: CASSHRGLTDTQYF

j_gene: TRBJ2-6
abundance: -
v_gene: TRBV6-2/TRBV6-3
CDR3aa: CASSFPLGTEPSGANVLTF

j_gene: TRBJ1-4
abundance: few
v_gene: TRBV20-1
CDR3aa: CSARDYREGRNEKLFF

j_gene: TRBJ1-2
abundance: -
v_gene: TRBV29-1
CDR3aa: CSVPGGYQFNYGYTF

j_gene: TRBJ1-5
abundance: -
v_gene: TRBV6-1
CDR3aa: CASSEEGQGDQPQHF

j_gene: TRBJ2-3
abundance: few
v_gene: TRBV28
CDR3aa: CASTAAASGYSTDTQYF

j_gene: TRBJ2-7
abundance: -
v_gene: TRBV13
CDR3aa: CASSPDGTSGRYEQYF

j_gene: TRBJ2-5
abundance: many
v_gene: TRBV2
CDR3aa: CASRGGQAGETQYF

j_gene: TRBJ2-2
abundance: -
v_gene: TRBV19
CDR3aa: CASSELIVSGDNTGELFF

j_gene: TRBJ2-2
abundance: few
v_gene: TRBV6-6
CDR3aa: CASTNSRISGGPNTGELFF

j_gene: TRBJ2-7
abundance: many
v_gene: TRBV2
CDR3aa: CASSVIEAGPLYYEQYF

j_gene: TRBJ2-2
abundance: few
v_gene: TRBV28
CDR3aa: CASSFGVGGELFF

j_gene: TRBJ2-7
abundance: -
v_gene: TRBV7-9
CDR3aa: CASRPERSEQYF

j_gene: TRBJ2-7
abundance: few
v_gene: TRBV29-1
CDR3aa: CSAELGTYEQYF

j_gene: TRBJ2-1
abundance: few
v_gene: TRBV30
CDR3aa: CAWSPGNSYNEQFF

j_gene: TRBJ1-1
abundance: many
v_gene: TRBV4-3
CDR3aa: CASSQFDGDTEAFF

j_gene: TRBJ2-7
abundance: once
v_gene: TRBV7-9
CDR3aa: CASSQHDSGFYEQYF

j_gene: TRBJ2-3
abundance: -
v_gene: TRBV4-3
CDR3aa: CASSQGRGTDTQYF

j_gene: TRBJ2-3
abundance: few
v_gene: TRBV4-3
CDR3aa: CASSQDPGPQADTQYF

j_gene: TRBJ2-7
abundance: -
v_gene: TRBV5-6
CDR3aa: CASSLAGVGSYEQYF

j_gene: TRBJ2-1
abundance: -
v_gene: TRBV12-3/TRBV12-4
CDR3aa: CASNKPGIGNEQFF

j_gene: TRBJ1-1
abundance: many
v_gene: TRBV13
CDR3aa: CASSLLVGTEAFF

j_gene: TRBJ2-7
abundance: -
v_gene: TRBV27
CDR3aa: CASGPAAGAYEQYF

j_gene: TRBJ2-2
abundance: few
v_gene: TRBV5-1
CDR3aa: CASSLRRDNTGELFF

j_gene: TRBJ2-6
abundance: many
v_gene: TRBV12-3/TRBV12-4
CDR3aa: CASSPNPGTGANVLTF

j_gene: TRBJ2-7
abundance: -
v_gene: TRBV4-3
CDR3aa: CASSQEASLAYEQHF

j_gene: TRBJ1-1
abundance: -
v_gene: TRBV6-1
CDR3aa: CASLRVTNTEAFF

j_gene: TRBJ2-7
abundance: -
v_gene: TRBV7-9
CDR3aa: CASSPPQGQGIYEQYF

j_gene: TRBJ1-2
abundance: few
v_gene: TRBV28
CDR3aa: CASSNRDSYGYTF

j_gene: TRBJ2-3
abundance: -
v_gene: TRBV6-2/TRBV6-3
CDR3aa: CTSSLTVSQGTQYF

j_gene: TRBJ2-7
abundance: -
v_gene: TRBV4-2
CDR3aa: CASSPPDRAHEQYF

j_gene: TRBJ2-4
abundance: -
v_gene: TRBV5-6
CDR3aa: CASSLAGQNIQYF

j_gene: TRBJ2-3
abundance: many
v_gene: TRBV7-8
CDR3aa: CASSLAGGSDGDTQYF

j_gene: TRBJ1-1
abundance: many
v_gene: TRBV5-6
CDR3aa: CASSLGGAGLNTEAFF

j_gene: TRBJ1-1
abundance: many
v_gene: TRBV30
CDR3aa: CAWIRAGAEAFF

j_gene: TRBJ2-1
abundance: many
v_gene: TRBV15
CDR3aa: CATSLPAAGGPGNEQFF

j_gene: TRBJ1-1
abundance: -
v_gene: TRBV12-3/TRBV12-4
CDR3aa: CASGQGTEAFF